This TCR beta chain was profiled in a study of blood T cell repertoires in COVID-19. TCRdb keeps only in-frame clones here, not all; method: immunoSEQ multiplex PCR. There are approximately 290,000 clones in the sample; roughly 92% occur only once, and 2.2% lies in the top ten. Looked up from germline, CDR1 is MDHEN and CDR2 is SYDVKM. The CDR3 is 12 residues long. Between the trimmed V and J ends, which lost 4 bases and 8 bases, there was a span of 11 bases. Patients at the Seattle site were enrolled during active infection and followed longitudinally. This receptor was taken from a woman in her twenties or thirties with COVID-19, enrolled during active disease. The genes are TRBV28 and TRBJ1-1; no clear D. Sequencing was performed on peripheral blood. CDR3 region: CASSSASGEAFF. The CDR3, as DNA: TGTGCCAGCAGTTCAGCCTCGGGAGAAGCTTTCTTT.